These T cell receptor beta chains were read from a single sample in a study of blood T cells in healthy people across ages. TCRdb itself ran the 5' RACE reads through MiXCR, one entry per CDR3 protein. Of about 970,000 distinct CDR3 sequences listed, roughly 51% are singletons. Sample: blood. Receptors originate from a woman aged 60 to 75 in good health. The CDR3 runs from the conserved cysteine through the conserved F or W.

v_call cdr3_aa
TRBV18 CASSPQPEETQYF
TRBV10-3 CATSPPGLAGRTDTQYF
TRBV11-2 CASSLVLGVGYNEQFF
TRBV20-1 CSALKNHNEQFF
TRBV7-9 CASSLGTEHSTDTQYF
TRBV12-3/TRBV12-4 CASRTGQGFNTQYF
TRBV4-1 CTSSQDYKRYEQYF
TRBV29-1 CSVGGGPSYNEQFF
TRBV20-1 CSGSEGPAGANEQFF
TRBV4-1 CASSQSQGTAYEQYF
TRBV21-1 CASSNEAGADGGYTF
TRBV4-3 CASSQVLSSYNEQFF
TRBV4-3 CASSRVRGDNEQFF
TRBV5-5 CASNHATGRNYGYTF
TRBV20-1 CSARGEFGRATNEKLFF
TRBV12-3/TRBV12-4 CASSRAGFFEQYF
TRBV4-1 CASSQEESTYNEQFF
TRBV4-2 CASSQDRRRATIGYNEQFF
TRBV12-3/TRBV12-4 CASRGTSGEITYNEQFF
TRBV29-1 CSVSGKGYTF
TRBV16 CASSLLQGRAYNEQFF
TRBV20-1 CSARTSGRLDTQYF
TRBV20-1 CSTIAVDKGASEQYF
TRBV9 CASSAGMSYGYTF
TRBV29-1 CSVDPDDGSNGYTF
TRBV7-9 CASSQTHSSYSEQFF
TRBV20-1 CSARGQGNSYEQYF
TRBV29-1 CSVAGQTTSTDTQYF
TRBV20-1 CSARGFRPLNEQFF
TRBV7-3 CASSRESHNEQFF
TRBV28 CASRVPRGVGVNSPLHF
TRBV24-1 CATSVWGTSTDTQYF
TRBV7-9 CASSGDDSLTYGYTF
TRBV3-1 CASSKVTGLGAYEQYF
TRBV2 CASNGGLRTDTQYF
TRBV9 CASSPSLATDTQYF
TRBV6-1 CASSTGTLNYGYTF
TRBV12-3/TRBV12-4 CASSVSGFSVYEQYF
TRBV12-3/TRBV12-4 CASSSSGISYNEQFF
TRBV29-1 CSVVGAGGGETQYF
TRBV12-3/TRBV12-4 CASRASTGNQPQHF
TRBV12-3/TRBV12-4 CASSPRTQSNTEAFF
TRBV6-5 CASRLGLAGGYEQYF
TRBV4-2 CASRPRPGLDTEAFF
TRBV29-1 CSAEGRMNTEAFF
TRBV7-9 CASSLFDIGGGANVLTF
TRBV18 CASSQRWGETNNEQFF
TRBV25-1 CASSALGNQPQHF
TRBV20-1 CSAGQFSYNEQFF
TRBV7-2 CASSLLGGQGGTDTQYF
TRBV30 CAWATGAGEKLFF
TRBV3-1 CASSQGGRGQGGTQYF
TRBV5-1 CASSLDRDEVAEAFF
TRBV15 CATLLDRGPSYEQYF
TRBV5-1 CASGTGDLGEQYF
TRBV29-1 CSVEFRYNEQFF
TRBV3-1 CASSQGPTGGNYEQYF
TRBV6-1 CASSARQGTYEQYF